This T cell receptor beta chain was identified during a study of beta chain features in type 1 diabetes. Study observations and caveats: Across all four CD4+ subsets, people with type 1 diabetes showed modestly shorter TCRB CDR3s. There was a possibility that cDNA sequencing over-represented cells with high TCR expression. Whether HLA type affects TCRB rearrangement stayed undetermined in the present work.

In the case of this clone: Its target is unknown.

The V gene's germline CDR1 is SGHRS and CDR2 YFSETQ. There are 13 residues in the CDR3. Between the trimmed V and J ends, which lost 4 bases and 0 bases, there was a span of 8 bases. Via the markers CD45RO/CCR7/CD25/CD127/CD95/CD27, stem cell-like memory, regulatory, central memory and naive CD4+ cells were sorted. Since all of the isolated RNA was reverse transcribed, expressed TCRB transcripts were what got sequenced. Sequenced by immunoSEQ multiplex PCR; TCRdb stores in-frame clones only, minus some. The table has tens of thousands of clones, about 47% seen once. The V and J genes are TRBV5-1 and TRBJ2-7; no firm D call. Sequencing used Tregs from blood. The TCR sequence derives from a woman between 40 and 55 years old with type 1 diabetes. The CDR3 sequence is CASSLQSSYEQYF. CDR3 in DNA: TGCGCCAGCAGCCTGCAGTCCTCCTACGAGCAGTACTTC.